This T cell receptor beta chain is drawn from a study of blood T cell repertoires in COVID-19. About the research overall: Acute-phase and convalescent COVID-19 samples originated in the United States, Italy and Spain. Sources were T cells, B-cell-depleted T cells, or PBMCs; the material itself was cDNA or gDNA.

Sequencing used immunoSEQ multiplex PCR; TCRdb keeps in-frame clones, though not all of them. The sample consists of more than 200,000 clones, about 89% of them appearing once. The trim removed 3 bases at V and 2 bases at J, leaving 5 bases unmatched. The CDR3 loop spans 17 amino acids. Germline V gene lookup returns CDR1 MGHRA and CDR2 YSYEKL. Recruitment covered under 25 US areas and drew participants whose ages spanned about 18 to 100 years. In Cohort 3, a recovered donor had either two negative PCRs, clearance, or symptom resolution. The TCR comes from a woman aged 25 to 39 who had recovered from COVID-19. V and J are TRBV4-1 and TRBJ1-4; the match to TRBD1 covers 11 bases. Input material: PBMCs or T cells enriched from blood (not recorded which). The CDR3 loop reads CASSQDRGRLTNEKLFF. CDR3 DNA sequence: TGCGCCAGCAGCCAGGACAGGGGGCGACTGACTAATGAAAAACTGTTTTTT.